The clone carrying this T cell receptor (beta chain) was recorded many times. Antigen unknown. This specimen comes from a study of regulatory T cells in long-lasting Graves disease. Arm-PCR of CDR3 regions and iRepertoire HTBI primers were used to build TCR beta libraries. TCRdb analysed the multiplex PCR reads with MiXCR anew, one entry per CDR3 protein. In the table there are some 200,000 distinct CDR3 sequences, roughly a fifth of which are singletons. Regarding the study as a whole: The TCR repertoire of persistent Graves' patients was less diverse than that of newly diagnosed ones.

The V and J ends lost 1 base and 1 base respectively, with 6 bases between them. The CDR3 has 14 amino acids. Per germline, CDR1 SGHTA and CDR2 FQGTGA. The time point here: newly diagnosed GD, antithyroid drugs for less than 3 months. From PBMCs, RNA was extracted and then used to make the TCR library. The sample also formed part of further work on T cells in Graves' hyperthyroidism and ophthalmopathy.

The chain employs TRBV7-3 and TRBJ2-3; possibly TRBD2 for D (6 bases). The receptor comes from a young woman with Graves disease. Sequencing was performed on peripheral blood mononuclear cells (PBMCs), taken at new diagnosis, from a patient treated with antithyroid drugs. The CDR3 DNA sequence: TGTGCCAGCAGCTTAAGCGGGGGCACAGATACGCAGTATTTT. Translating gives CASSLSGGTDTQYF.